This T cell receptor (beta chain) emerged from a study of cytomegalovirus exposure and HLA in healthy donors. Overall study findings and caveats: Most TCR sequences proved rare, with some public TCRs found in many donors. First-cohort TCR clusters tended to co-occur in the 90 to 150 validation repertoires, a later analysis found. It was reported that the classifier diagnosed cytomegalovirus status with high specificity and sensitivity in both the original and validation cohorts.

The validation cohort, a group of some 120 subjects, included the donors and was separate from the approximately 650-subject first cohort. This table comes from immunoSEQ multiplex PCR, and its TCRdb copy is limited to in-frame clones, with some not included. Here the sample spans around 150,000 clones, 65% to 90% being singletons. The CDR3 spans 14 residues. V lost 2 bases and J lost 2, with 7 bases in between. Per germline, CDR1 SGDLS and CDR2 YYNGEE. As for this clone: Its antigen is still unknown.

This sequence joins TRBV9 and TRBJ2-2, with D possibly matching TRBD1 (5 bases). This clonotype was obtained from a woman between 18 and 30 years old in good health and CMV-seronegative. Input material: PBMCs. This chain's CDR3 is CASSVDINTGELFF. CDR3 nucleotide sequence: TGTGCCAGCAGCGTGGACATAAACACCGGGGAGCTGTTTTTT.